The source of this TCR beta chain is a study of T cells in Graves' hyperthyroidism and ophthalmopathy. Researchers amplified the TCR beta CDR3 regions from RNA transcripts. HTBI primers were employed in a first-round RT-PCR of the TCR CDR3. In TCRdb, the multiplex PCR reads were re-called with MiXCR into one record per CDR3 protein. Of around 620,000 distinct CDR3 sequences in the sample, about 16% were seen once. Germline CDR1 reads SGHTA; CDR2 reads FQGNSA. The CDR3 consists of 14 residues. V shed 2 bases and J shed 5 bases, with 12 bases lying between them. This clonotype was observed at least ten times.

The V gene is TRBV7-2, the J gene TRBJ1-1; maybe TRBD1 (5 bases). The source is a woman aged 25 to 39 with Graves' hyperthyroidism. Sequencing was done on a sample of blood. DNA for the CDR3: TGTGCCAGCAGCTTATCATCGGAGGGGACTGAAGCTTTCTTT. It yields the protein CASSLSSEGTEAFF.